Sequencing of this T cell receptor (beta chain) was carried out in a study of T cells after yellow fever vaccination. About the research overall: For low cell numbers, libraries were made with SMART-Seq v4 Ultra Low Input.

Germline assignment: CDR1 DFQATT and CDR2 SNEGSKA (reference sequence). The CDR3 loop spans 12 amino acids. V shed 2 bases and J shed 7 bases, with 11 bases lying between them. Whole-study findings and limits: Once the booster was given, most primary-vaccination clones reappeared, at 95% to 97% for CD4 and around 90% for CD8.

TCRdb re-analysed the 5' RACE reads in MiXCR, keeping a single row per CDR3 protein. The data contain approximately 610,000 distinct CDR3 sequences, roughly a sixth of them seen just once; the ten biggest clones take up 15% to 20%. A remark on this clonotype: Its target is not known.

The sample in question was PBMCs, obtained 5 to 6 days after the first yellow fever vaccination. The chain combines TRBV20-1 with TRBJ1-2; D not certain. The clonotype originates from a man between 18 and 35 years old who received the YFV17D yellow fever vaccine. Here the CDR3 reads CSARLLRGGYTF. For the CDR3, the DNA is TGCAGTGCTAGACTCCTTCGTGGTGGCTACACCTTC.